This is a list of T cell receptor beta chains from one sample in a study of T cell responses to AZD1222 COVID-19 vaccine. Assay: immunoSEQ multiplex PCR; the TCRdb copy retains only in-frame clones and omits some. Here the sample spans 150,000 to 200,000 clones, 85% to 90% being singletons. Here the sequenced sample was peripheral blood, taken on day 0 of AZD1222 vaccination. Receptor source: an adult in good health. Both conserved end residues are part of each CDR3. A D gene is named only where the DNA matches it firmly. The listing skips clone size in some rows; elsewhere it reads once, few, many or a size class.

v_call,cdr3_length,j_call,d_call,clone_size,cdr3_nt,cdr3_aa
TRBV9,14,TRBJ1-3,TRBD1,.,TGTGCCAGCAGCAAAGGGGGCGCTGGAAACACCATATATTTT,CASSKGGAGNTIYF
TRBV4-3,15,TRBJ2-3,.,.,TGCGCCAGCAGCCACGTTATGGGGGGGCCAGATACGCAGTATTTT,CASSHVMGGPDTQYF
TRBV11-2,15,TRBJ2-1,.,.,TGTGCCAGCAGCTTGCCGGGGACCCGACCGAATGAGCAGTTCTTC,CASSLPGTRPNEQFF
TRBV19,14,TRBJ2-5,.,once,TGTGCCAGTAGTTTACAGGGCCCTCAAGAGACCCAGTACTTC,CASSLQGPQETQYF
TRBV24-1,17,TRBJ2-3,TRBD2,.,TGTGCCACCAGTGATCCAGGACTAGCGGGGAACACAGATACGCAGTATTTT,CATSDPGLAGNTDTQYF
TRBV28,13,TRBJ1-2,.,.,TGTGCCAGCAGTTTTATTACTAGAGGAGGCTACACCTTC,CASSFITRGGYTF
TRBV24-1,16,TRBJ2-5,TRBD1,.,TGTGCCACCAGTGAGGCGGGACAGGGAGGATTAGAGACCCAGTACTTC,CATSEAGQGGLETQYF
TRBV30,14,TRBJ1-5,.,.,TGTGCCTGGACCCTGTCGACGGGGGATCAGCCCCAGCATTTT,CAWTLSTGDQPQHF
TRBV19,18,TRBJ2-1,TRBD2,.,TGTGCCAGTACCCTCGGGCTAGCGGGGGGGCGAACCTACAATGAGCAGTTCTTC,CASTLGLAGGRTYNEQFF
TRBV7-6,16,TRBJ1-6,TRBD1,.,TGTGCCAGCAGCTTAGCGTCGACAGGGGCCAATTCACCCCTCCACTTT,CASSLASTGANSPLHF
TRBV5-1,14,TRBJ1-6,.,.,TGCGCCAGCAGCTCGCGGGGTGAAAATTCACCCCTCCACTTT,CASSSRGENSPLHF
TRBV28,14,TRBJ1-5,.,.,TGTGCCAGCAGCTATGGGACGGGCAATCAGCCCCAGCATTTT,CASSYGTGNQPQHF
TRBV5-1,14,TRBJ2-7,TRBD1,.,TGCGCCAGCAGCTTAGACGACAGGGAATACGAGCAGTACTTC,CASSLDDREYEQYF
TRBV7-9,18,TRBJ2-1,TRBD2,.,TGTGCCAGCAGCTTAGGCCGATTGGGCCTAGCGGAATACAATGAGCAGTTCTTC,CASSLGRLGLAEYNEQFF
TRBV23-1,16,TRBJ1-3,.,.,TGCGCCAGCAGCGGCGACCCTCAGGTCTCTGGAAACACCATATATTTT,CASSGDPQVSGNTIYF
TRBV19,12,TRBJ1-2,.,.,TGTGCCAGTAGTCCCTCAACCCATGGCTACACCTTC,CASSPSTHGYTF
TRBV28,10,TRBJ1-2,.,few,TGTGCCAGCAGTTCTGATGGCTACACCTTC,CASSSDGYTF
TRBV12-3/TRBV12-4,13,TRBJ1-2,.,.,TGTGCCAGCAGTTTACTTCAGGAATATGGCTACACCTTC,CASSLLQEYGYTF
TRBV28,12,TRBJ2-1,.,.,TGTGCCAGCAGTTGGGGGACTCGGGAGCGGTTCTTC,CASSWGTRERFF
TRBV7-9,12,TRBJ2-3,TRBD2,.,TGTGCCAGAGCGGGAGTAGGAGATACGCAGTATTTT,CARAGVGDTQYF
TRBV24-1,15,TRBJ2-5,.,.,TGTGCCACCAGTGCCCAAAGTGGTAGTCAAGAGACCCAGTACTTC,CATSAQSGSQETQYF
TRBV9,13,TRBJ2-3,.,.,TGTGCCAGCAGCGTAGGGTTGCGAGATACGCAGTATTTT,CASSVGLRDTQYF
TRBV6-1,19,TRBJ1-4,.,.,TGTGCCAGCAGTGTCTCATCCGGACAGACACTAGCAACTAATGAAAAACTGTTTTTT,CASSVSSGQTLATNEKLFF
TRBV5-1,17,TRBJ1-6,.,.,TGCGCCAGCAGCTTGGGTGCAGCCCTGAGCAATAATTCACCCCTCCACTTT,CASSLGAALSNNSPLHF
TRBV19,11,TRBJ1-1,.,.,TGTGCCAGTAGTATACGCGGGGGGGCTTTCTTT,CASSIRGGAFF
TRBV6-5,16,TRBJ1-2,.,.,TGTGCCAGCAGTTACTACAAAGAGAGAGGGGCCTATGGCTACACCTTC,CASSYYKERGAYGYTF
TRBV5-1,13,TRBJ1-2,.,.,TGCGCCAGCACGTATGAGGGTAACTATGGCTACACCTTC,CASTYEGNYGYTF
TRBV14,15,TRBJ2-7,.,.,TGTGCCAGCAGCCAAACGACAGGGAGGGTCTACGAGCAGTACTTC,CASSQTTGRVYEQYF
TRBV14,13,TRBJ1-1,.,.,TGTGCCAGCAGCCAAGAGACAAGGACTGAAGCTTTCTTT,CASSQETRTEAFF
TRBV18,15,TRBJ1-4,.,.,TGTGCCAGCTCACCAGGGGGGGCAACTAATGAAAAACTGTTTTTT,CASSPGGATNEKLFF
TRBV27,16,TRBJ1-4,.,.,TGTGCCAGCAGTTTATCCGGCGGCCGGTATAATGAAAAACTGTTTTTT,CASSLSGGRYNEKLFF
TRBV24-1,14,TRBJ1-2,TRBD1,.,TGTGCCACCAGTGATGGACAGGACCCCTATGGCTACACCTTC,CATSDGQDPYGYTF
TRBV7-9,13,TRBJ1-5,TRBD1,.,TGTGCCAGCAGCCAGACAGGGTCCCAGCCCCAGCATTTT,CASSQTGSQPQHF
TRBV5-1,13,TRBJ1-4,.,.,TGCGCCAGCAGCTTAGGTAGTAATGAAAAACTGTTTTTT,CASSLGSNEKLFF
TRBV30,12,TRBJ2-2,.,.,TGTGCCTGGAGGTCGGGGGCCGGGGAGCTGTTTTTT,CAWRSGAGELFF
TRBV5-5,12,TRBJ1-2,.,.,TGTGCCAGCAGCTGGATTAACTATGGCTACACCTTC,CASSWINYGYTF
TRBV30,15,TRBJ1-5,.,.,TGTGCCTGGAGTGTAGGGGCTTATAGCAATCAGCCCCAGCATTTT,CAWSVGAYSNQPQHF
TRBV5-1,16,TRBJ1-4,.,.,TGCGCCAGCAGCTTGGAAGTTGGGGGGCTTGATGAAAAACTGTTTTTT,CASSLEVGGLDEKLFF
TRBV7-2,14,TRBJ1-6,.,.,TGTGCCAGCAGACCGGACAGCAGCTCTTCACCCCTCCACTTT,CASRPDSSSSPLHF
TRBV27,15,TRBJ2-1,TRBD2,.,TGTGCCAGCAGTTTAGCGGGGGGGCGCAGGGGTGAGCAGTTCTTC,CASSLAGGRRGEQFF
TRBV27,16,TRBJ1-5,TRBD1,.,TGTGCCAGAGAGGGAGACAGGGAGGATGGCAATCAGCCCCAGCATTTT,CAREGDREDGNQPQHF
TRBV6-2/TRBV6-3,13,TRBJ1-2,.,.,TGTGCCAGCAGTTACTCGCTAGGGCATGGCTACACCTTC,CASSYSLGHGYTF
TRBV7-7,16,TRBJ1-5,.,.,TGTGCTAGCAGCTTAGCGAAACTGGACGGGGGGCTGCCCCAGCATTTT,CASSLAKLDGGLPQHF
TRBV6-6,10,TRBJ1-3,.,.,TGTGCCAGGGGGGGGAACACCATATATTTT,CARGGNTIYF
TRBV19,15,TRBJ1-5,.,.,TGTGCCAGTAAATCTTTACAGGGAAAGGATCAGCCCCAGCATTTT,CASKSLQGKDQPQHF
TRBV6-2/TRBV6-3,16,TRBJ2-7,TRBD2,.,TGTGCCAGCAGTTATAGTTTCGAGACTAGCGGCTACGAGCAGTACTTC,CASSYSFETSGYEQYF
TRBV11-3,15,TRBJ2-4,.,.,TGTGCCAGCAGCTTAGCCGGCACCCTCGGGAACATTCAGTACTTC,CASSLAGTLGNIQYF
TRBV2,12,TRBJ1-6,.,.,TGTGCCAGCAGTGGGGCCAATTCACCCCTCCACTTT,CASSGANSPLHF